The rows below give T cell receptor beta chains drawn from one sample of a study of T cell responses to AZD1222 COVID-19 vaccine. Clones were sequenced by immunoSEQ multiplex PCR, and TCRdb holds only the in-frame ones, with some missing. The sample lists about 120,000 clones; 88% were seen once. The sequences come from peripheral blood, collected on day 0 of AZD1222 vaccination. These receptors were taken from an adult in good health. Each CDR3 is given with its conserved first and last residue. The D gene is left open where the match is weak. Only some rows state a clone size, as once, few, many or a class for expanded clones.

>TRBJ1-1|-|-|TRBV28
TGTGCCAGCAGTATCATACCGGGGGCCACTGAAGCTTTCTTT
CASSIIPGATEAFF
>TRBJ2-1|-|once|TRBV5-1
TGCGCCAGCAGCGCCTCAGGGTTCTCCTACAATGAGCAGTTCTTC
CASSASGFSYNEQFF
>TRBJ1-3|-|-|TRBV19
TGTGCCAGTAATGTTGGGGCAGGCCTGAGCTCTGGAAACACCATATATTTT
CASNVGAGLSSGNTIYF
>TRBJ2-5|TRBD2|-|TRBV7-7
TGTGCCAGCAGCTTAGGTAGTCTAGCGGGGAAAGAGACCCAGTACTTC
CASSLGSLAGKETQYF
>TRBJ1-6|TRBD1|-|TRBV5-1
TGCGCCAGCAGCTTGTCAGGGGGCGTAGGGTCACCCCTCCACTTT
CASSLSGGVGSPLHF
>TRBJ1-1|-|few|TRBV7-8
TGTGCCAGCAGCTCGCAGGGGAACACTGAAGCTTTCTTT
CASSSQGNTEAFF
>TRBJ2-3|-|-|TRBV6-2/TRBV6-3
TGTGCCAGCAGTTCCCTTAGGACAGCTAGCACAGATACGCAGTATTTT
CASSSLRTASTDTQYF
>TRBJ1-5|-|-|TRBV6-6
TGTGCCAGCAGTTACGGTCTGGGGAATCAGCCCCAGCATTTT
CASSYGLGNQPQHF
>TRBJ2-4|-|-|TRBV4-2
TGTGCCAGCAGCCAAGATAAAACGGGTCTAGCCAAAAACATTCAGTACTTC
CASSQDKTGLAKNIQYF
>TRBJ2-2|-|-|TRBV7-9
TGTGCCAGCAGCTCCCGGTGGATGGGGGCCGGGGAGCTGTTTTTT
CASSSRWMGAGELFF
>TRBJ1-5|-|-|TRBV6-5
TGTGCCAGCCTAAGGGGGGATAGCAATCAGCCCCAGCATTTT
CASLRGDSNQPQHF
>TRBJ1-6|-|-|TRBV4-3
TGCGCCAGCAGCCAAGACCGGGGGGTCGGTTCACCCCTCCACTTT
CASSQDRGVGSPLHF
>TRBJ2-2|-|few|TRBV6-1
TGTGCCAGCAGTGTGAGTTGGGCGGGGAACACCGGGGAGCTGTTTTTT
CASSVSWAGNTGELFF
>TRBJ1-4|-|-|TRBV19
TGTGCCAGTAGTGGGACATACCGGGCTGAAAAACTGTTTTTT
CASSGTYRAEKLFF
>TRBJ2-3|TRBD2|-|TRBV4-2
TGTGCCAGCAGCGATGGACTAGCGAAGGGCACAGATACGCAGTATTTT
CASSDGLAKGTDTQYF
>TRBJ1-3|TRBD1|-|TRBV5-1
TGCGCCAGCAGCTTTACAGGGGAAACTGGAAACACCATATATTTT
CASSFTGETGNTIYF
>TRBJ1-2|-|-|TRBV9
TGTGCCAGCAGCCCTCCCTGGGGGGCTAACTATGGCTACACCTTC
CASSPPWGANYGYTF
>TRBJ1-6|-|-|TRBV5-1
TGCGCCAGCAGCCCGGGCACGGACCTCTATTCACCCCTCCACTTT
CASSPGTDLYSPLHF
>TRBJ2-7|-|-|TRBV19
TGTGCCAGTAGCCTTGGGACGAGCTCCTACGAGCAGTACTTC
CASSLGTSSYEQYF
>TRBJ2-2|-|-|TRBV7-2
TGTGCCAGCAGCTTTACAACCACCGGGGAGCTGTTTTTT
CASSFTTTGELFF
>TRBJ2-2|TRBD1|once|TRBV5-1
TGCGCCAGCAGCTGGAGGGGACAGGGAAACACCGGGGAGCTGTTTTTT
CASSWRGQGNTGELFF
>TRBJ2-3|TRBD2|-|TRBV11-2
TGTGCCAGCAGCTTATTGGTAGCGGGGGCAGATACGCAGTATTTT
CASSLLVAGADTQYF
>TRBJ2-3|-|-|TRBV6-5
TGTGCCAGCAGACCCCGGGACCCCCTGGGGCATACGCAGTATTTT
CASRPRDPLGHTQYF
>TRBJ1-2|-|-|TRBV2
TGTGCCAGCAGTGTCGGGTCAGTTAACTATGGCTACACCTTC
CASSVGSVNYGYTF
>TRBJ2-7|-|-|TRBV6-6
TGTGCCAGCAGTTGGACAGCTGGTGCCTACGAGCAGTACTTC
CASSWTAGAYEQYF
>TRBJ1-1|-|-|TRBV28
TGTGCCAGTCCGGGGCCCATCAACACTGAAGCTTTCTTT
CASPGPINTEAFF
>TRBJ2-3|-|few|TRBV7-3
TGTGCCAGCAGCCCTCTGGGATCTTTAACATTCACAGATACGCAGTATTTT
CASSPLGSLTFTDTQYF
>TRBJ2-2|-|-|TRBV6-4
TGTGCCAGCAGTGATGGGGACACCGGGGAGCTGTTTTTT
CASSDGDTGELFF
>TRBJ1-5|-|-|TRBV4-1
TGCGCCAGCAGCCAAGATCGTGTGCGGCCCCAGCATTTT
CASSQDRVRPQHF
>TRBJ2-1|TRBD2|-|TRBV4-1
TGCGCCAGCAGCCGGGGACTAGCGGGGAATCTCAATGAGCAGTTCTTC
CASSRGLAGNLNEQFF
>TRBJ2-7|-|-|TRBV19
TGTGCCAGTAGTAGGGGGGAGCTTTACTACGAGCAGTACTTC
CASSRGELYYEQYF
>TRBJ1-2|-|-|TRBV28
TGTGCCAGCAGTTTACCTCCTGGCGGGGTCTACACCTTC
CASSLPPGGVYTF
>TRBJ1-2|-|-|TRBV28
TGTGCCAGCAGCGGGACCTCTTACTATGGCTACACCTTC
CASSGTSYYGYTF
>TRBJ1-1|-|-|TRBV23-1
TGCGCCAGCACCCCCCCCCGGGGCGAGGCTTTCTTT
CASTPPRGEAFF